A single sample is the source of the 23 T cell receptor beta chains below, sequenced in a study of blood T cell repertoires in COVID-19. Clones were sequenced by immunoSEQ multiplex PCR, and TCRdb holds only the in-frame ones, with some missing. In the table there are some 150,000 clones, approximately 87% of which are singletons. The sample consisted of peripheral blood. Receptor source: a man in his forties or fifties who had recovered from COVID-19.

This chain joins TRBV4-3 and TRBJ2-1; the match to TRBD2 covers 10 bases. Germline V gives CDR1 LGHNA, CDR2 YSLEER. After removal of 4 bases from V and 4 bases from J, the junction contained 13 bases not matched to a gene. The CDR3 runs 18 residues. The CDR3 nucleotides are TGCGCCAGCAGCCGGGCTAGCGGGGGCTCAACCAAATACAATGAGCAGTTCTTC. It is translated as CASSRASGGSTKYNEQFF.

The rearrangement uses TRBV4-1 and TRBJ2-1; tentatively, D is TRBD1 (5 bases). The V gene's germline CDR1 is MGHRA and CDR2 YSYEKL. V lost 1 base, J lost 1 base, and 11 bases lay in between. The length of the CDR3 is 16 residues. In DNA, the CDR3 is TGCGCCAGCAGCCAAGCCAATCAGGGTTCCTACAATGAGCAGTTCTTC. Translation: CASSQANQGSYNEQFF.

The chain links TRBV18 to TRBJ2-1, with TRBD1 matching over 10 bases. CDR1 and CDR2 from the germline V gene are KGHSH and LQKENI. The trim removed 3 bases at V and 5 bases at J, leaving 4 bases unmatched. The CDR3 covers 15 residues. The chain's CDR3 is CASSPPGQGNNEQFF. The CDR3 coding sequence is TGTGCCAGCTCACCCCCGGGACAGGGGAACAATGAGCAGTTCTTC. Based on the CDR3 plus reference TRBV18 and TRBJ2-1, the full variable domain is NAGVMQNPRHLVRRRGQEARLRCSPMKGHSHVYWYRQLPEEGLKFMVYLQKENIIDESGMPKERFSAEFPKEGPSILRIQQVVRGDSAAYFCASSPPGQGNNEQFFGPGTRLTVL.

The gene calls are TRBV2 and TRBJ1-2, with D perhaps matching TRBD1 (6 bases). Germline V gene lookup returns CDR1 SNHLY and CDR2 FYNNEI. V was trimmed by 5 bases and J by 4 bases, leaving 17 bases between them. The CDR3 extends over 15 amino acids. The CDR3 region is CASSIGQRSLYGYTF. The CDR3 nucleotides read TGTGCCAGCAGTATCGGACAGCGATCTCTCTATGGCTACACCTTC. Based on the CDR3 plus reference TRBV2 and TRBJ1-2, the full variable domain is EPEVTQTPSHQVTQMGQEVILRCVPISNHLYFYWYRQILGQKVEFLVSFYNNEISEKSEIFDDQFSVERPDGSNFTLKIRSTKLEDSAMYFCASSIGQRSLYGYTFGSGTRLTVV.

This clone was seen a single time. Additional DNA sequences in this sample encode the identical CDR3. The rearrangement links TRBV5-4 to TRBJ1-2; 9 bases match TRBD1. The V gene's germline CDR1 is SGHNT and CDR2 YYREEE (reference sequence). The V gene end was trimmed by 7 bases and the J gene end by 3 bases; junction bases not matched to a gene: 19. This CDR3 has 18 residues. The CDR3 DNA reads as TGTGCCAGCGGATCGACCGGAACAGGGGGCCGTTGGGACTATGGCTACACCTTC. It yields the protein CASGSTGTGGRWDYGYTF. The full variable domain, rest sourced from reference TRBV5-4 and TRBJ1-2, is ETGVTQSPTHLIKTRGQQVTLRCSSQSGHNTVSWYQQALGQGPQFIFQYYREEENGRGNFPPRFSGLQFPNYSSELNVNALELDDSALYLCASGSTGTGGRWDYGYTFGSGTRLTVV.

The CDR3 region is CASSSSGGLVETQYF. The CDR3 bases are TGTGCCAGCAGCTCAAGCGGGGGGCTGGTAGAGACCCAGTACTTC. This chain links TRBV5-4 with TRBJ2-5, with 9 nucleotides matching TRBD2. V trimming: 3 bases; J trimming: 4 bases; junction bases outside the gene matches: 7. CDR1 SGHNT and CDR2 YYREEE come from the germline V gene (reference sequence). This CDR3 region has 15 residues. The complete variable domain, with remaining parts taken from reference TRBV5-4 and TRBJ2-5, reads ETGVTQSPTHLIKTRGQQVTLRCSSQSGHNTVSWYQQALGQGPQFIFQYYREEENGRGNFPPRFSGLQFPNYSSELNVNALELDDSALYLCASSSSGGLVETQYFGPGTRLLVL.

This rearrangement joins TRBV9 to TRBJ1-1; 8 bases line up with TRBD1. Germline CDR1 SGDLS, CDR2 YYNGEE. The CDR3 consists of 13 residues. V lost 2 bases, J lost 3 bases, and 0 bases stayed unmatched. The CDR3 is CASSVDRDTEAFF. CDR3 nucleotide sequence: TGTGCCAGCAGCGTGGACAGGGACACTGAAGCTTTCTTT.

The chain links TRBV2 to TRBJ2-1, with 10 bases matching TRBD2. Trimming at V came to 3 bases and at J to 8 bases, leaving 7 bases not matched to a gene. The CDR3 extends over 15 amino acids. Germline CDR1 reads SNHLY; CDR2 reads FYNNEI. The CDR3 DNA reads TGTGCCAGCAGTGAGACAGCGGGGGGGCCTCATGAGCAGTTCTTC. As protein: CASSETAGGPHEQFF.

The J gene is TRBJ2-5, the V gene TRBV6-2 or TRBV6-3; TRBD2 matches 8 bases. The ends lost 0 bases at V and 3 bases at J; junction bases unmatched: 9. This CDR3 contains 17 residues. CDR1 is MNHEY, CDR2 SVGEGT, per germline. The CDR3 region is CASSYSSGERQEETQYF. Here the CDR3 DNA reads TGTGCCAGCAGTTACTCTAGCGGGGAACGTCAAGAAGAGACCCAGTACTTC.

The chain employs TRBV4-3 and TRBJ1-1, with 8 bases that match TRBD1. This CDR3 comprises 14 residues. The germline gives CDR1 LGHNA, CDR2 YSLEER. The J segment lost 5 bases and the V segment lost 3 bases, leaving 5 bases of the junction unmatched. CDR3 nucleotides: TGCGCCAGCAGCCAGCTAGGACAGGGAACTGAAGCTTTCTTT. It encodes CASSQLGQGTEAFF.

DNA of the CDR3: TGTGCCAGCAGCGTTACTACCGGGACAGCCTCTGGAAACACCATATATTTT. Its protein is CASSVTTGTASGNTIYF. The J gene is TRBJ1-3, the V gene TRBV9; TRBD1 matches 7 bases. CDR3 size: 17 residues. V was pared by 2 bases and J by 0 bases, with 8 bases of the junction left unmatched. In germline, CDR1 is SGDLS, CDR2 YYNGEE.

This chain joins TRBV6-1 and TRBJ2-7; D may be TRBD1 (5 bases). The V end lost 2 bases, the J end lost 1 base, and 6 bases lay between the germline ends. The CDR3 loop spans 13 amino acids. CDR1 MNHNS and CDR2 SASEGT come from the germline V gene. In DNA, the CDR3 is TGTGCCAGCAGTGAACCAGGGTCCTACGAGCAGTACTTC. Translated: CASSEPGSYEQYF.

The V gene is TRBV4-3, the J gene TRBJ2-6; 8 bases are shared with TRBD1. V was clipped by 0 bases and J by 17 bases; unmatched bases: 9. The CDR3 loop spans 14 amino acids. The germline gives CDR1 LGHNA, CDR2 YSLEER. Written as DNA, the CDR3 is TGCGCCAGCAGCCAAGATAGGAGCAGGGGGCGTATGACTTTC. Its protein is CASSQDRSRGRMTF.

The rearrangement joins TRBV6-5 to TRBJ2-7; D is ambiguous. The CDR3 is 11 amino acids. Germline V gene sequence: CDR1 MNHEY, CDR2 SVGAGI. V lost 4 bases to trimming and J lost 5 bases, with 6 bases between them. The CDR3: CASSSRNEQYF. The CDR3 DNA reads TGTGCCAGCAGTTCTAGGAACGAGCAGTACTTC.

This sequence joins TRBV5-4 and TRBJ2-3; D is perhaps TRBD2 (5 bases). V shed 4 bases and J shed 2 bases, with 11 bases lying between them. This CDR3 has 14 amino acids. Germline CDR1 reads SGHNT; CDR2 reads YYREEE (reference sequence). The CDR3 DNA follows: TGTGCCAGCAGCCCGGCGACTACCACAGATACGCAGTATTTT. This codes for CASSPATTTDTQYF.

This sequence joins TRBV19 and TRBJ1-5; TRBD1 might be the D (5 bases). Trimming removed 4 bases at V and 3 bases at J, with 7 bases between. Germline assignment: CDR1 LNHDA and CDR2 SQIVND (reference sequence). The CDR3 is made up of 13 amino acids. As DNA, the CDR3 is TGTGCCAGTAGTACAGGGCTCAATCAGCCCCAGCATTTT. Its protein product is CASSTGLNQPQHF.

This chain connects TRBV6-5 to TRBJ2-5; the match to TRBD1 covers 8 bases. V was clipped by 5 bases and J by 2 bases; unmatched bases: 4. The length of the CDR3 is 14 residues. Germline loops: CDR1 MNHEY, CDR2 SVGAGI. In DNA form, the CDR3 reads TGTGCCAGCAGTCCACGGACAGGGCAAGAGACCCAGTACTTC. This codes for CASSPRTGQETQYF.

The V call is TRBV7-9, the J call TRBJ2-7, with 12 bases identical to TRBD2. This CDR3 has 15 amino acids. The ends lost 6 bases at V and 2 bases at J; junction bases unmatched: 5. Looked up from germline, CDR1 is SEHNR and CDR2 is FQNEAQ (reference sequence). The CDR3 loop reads CASSHTSGGPYEQYF. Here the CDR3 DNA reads TGTGCCAGCAGTCACACTAGCGGGGGGCCCTACGAGCAGTACTTC. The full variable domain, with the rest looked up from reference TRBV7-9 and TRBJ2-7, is DTGVSQNPRHKITKRGQNVTFRCDPISEHNRLYWYRQTLGQGPEFLTYFQNEAQLEKSRLLSDRFSAERPKGSFSTLEIQRTEQGDSAMYLCASSHTSGGPYEQYFGPGTRLTVT.

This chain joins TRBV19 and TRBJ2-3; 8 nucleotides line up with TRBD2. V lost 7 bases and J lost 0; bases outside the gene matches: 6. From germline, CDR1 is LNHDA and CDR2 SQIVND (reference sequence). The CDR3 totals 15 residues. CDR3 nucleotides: TGTGCCAGTACCACAGCGGGGGAGAGCACAGATACGCAGTATTTT. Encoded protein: CASTTAGESTDTQYF.

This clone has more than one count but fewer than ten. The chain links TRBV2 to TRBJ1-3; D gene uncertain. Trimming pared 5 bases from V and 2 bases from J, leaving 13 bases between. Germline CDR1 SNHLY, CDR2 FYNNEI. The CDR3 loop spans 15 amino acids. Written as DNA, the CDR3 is TGTGCCAGCAGTCGAGAGGAGGGTGCTGGAAACACCATATATTTT. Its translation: CASSREEGAGNTIYF. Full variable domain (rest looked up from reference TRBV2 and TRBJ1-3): EPEVTQTPSHQVTQMGQEVILRCVPISNHLYFYWYRQILGQKVEFLVSFYNNEISEKSEIFDDQFSVERPDGSNFTLKIRSTKLEDSAMYFCASSREEGAGNTIYFGEGSWLTVV.

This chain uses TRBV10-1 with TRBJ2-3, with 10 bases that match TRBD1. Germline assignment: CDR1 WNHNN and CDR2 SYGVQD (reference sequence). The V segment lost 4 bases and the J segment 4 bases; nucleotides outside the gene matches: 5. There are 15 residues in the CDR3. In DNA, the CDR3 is TGCGCCAGCAGTGGAAGGACAGGGGGTGCAGATACGCAGTATTTT. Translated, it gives CASSGRTGGADTQYF.

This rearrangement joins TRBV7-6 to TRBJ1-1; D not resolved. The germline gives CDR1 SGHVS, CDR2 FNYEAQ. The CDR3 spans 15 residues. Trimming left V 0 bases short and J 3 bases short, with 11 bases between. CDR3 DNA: TGTGCCAGCAGCTTAGCTCATCGGGGAGACACTGAAGCTTTCTTT. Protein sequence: CASSLAHRGDTEAFF.

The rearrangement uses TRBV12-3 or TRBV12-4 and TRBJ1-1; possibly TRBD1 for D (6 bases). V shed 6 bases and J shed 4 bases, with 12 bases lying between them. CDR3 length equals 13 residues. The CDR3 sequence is CASSTRGGTEAFF. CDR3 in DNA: TGTGCCAGCAGCACGCGAGGGGGCACTGAAGCTTTCTTT.